The rows below give T cell receptor beta chains drawn from one sample of a study of a mutant IDH1 vaccine in newly diagnosed glioma. Their antigens remain unidentified. Sequenced by immunoSEQ multiplex PCR; TCRdb stores in-frame clones only, minus some. The table has about 94,000 clones, around 92% seen once. The sequenced sample was PBMCs, obtained from a glioma patient whose treatment included an IDH1 peptide vaccine. These receptor sequences come from a woman between 50 and 59 years old with glioma. Both conserved end residues are part of each CDR3. Each record gives: J gene, clone size, V gene, D gene, CDR3 protein, CDR3 DNA. A D gene is named only where the DNA matches it firmly. The listing skips clone size in some rows; elsewhere it reads once, few, many or a size class.

>TRBJ2-2|.|TRBV6-5|.
CASSYTRTGELFF
TGTGCCAGCAGTTATACGAGGACCGGGGAGCTGTTTTTT
>TRBJ2-7|.|TRBV6-5|TRBD2
CASSYSRTSGTYEQYF
TGTGCCAGCAGTTACTCTCGGACTAGCGGAACCTACGAGCAGTACTTC
>TRBJ2-7|.|TRBV30|.
CAWGPRYEQYF
TGTGCCTGGGGCCCAAGGTACGAGCAGTACTTC
>TRBJ2-1|.|TRBV5-4|TRBD2
CASSLGGLAGGSYNEQFF
TGTGCCAGCAGCTTGGGCGGACTAGCGGGAGGATCCTACAATGAGCAGTTCTTC
>TRBJ2-1|.|TRBV11-2|TRBD2
CASSLAITSGHPDEQFF
TGTGCCAGCAGCTTAGCGATTACTAGCGGGCATCCAGATGAGCAGTTCTTC
>TRBJ2-3|.|TRBV5-1|.
CASSVAGRGTDTQYF
TGCGCCAGCAGTGTGGCAGGGAGAGGCACAGATACGCAGTATTTT
>TRBJ2-7|.|TRBV5-6|TRBD1
CASSMGGQGDEQYF
TGTGCCAGCAGCATGGGGGGACAGGGCGACGAGCAGTACTTC
>TRBJ1-4|.|TRBV28|TRBD1
CASSPGDSWNTFNEKLFF
TGTGCCAGCAGTCCCGGGGACAGTTGGAACACCTTTAATGAAAAACTGTTTTTT
>TRBJ2-5|.|TRBV7-9|.
CASSPAETQYF
TGTGCCAGCAGCCCAGCGGAGACCCAGTACTTC
>TRBJ2-5|.|TRBV29-1|.
CSVGTAGETQYF
TGCAGCGTTGGGACAGCCGGAGAGACCCAGTACTTC
>TRBJ2-7|once|TRBV28|TRBD2
CASSLTSESYEQYF
TGTGCCAGCAGTTTAACTAGCGAATCCTACGAGCAGTACTTC
>TRBJ1-4|.|TRBV7-9|.
CASSPSGGNEKLFF
TGTGCCAGCAGCCCTAGCGGGGGTAATGAAAAACTGTTTTTT
>TRBJ1-2|.|TRBV19|TRBD1
CASSPGQGFNYGYTF
TGTGCCAGTAGTCCCGGACAGGGGTTTAACTATGGCTACACCTTC
>TRBJ1-1|.|TRBV18|.
CASSPTRTEAFF
TGTGCCAGCTCACCAACGCGGACTGAAGCTTTCTTT
>TRBJ2-7|.|TRBV19|TRBD2
CASSLLAGTYEQYF
TGTGCCAGTAGTCTGCTAGCGGGGACCTACGAGCAGTACTTC
>TRBJ2-2|.|TRBV28|TRBD2
CASSLGTGGSNGELFF
TGTGCCAGCAGTTTAGGAACGGGAGGCTCGAACGGGGAGCTGTTTTTT
>TRBJ1-6|.|TRBV30|.
CAWKSGSPLHF
TGTGCCTGGAAAAGCGGATCACCCCTCCACTTT
>TRBJ2-7|.|TRBV6-1|.
CASSENDYEQYF
TGTGCCAGCAGTGAAAATGACTACGAGCAGTACTTC
>TRBJ2-2|few|TRBV5-4|TRBD1
CASSLGGQGVGELFF
TGTGCCAGCAGCTTGGGTGGACAGGGAGTCGGGGAGCTGTTTTTT
>TRBJ2-7|few|TRBV11-1|TRBD1
CASSPRDRGLYEQYF
TGTGCCAGCAGCCCCCGGGACAGGGGTTTATACGAGCAGTACTTC
>TRBJ1-1|.|TRBV10-3|TRBD1
CAISEFGTGGSNTEAFF
TGTGCCATCAGTGAGTTCGGGACAGGGGGCTCGAACACTGAAGCTTTCTTT
>TRBJ2-2|.|TRBV12-5|TRBD2
CASGSPGGGRTGELFF
TGTGCTAGTGGTTCCCCGGGGGGGGGTCGGACCGGGGAGCTGTTTTTT
>TRBJ2-7|.|TRBV6-6|.
CASSSTASYEQYF
TGTGCCAGCAGTTCGACAGCCTCCTACGAGCAGTACTTC
>TRBJ2-7|.|TRBV9|TRBD2
CASSVGAGISYYEQYF
TGTGCCAGCAGCGTAGGAGCGGGGATAAGTTACTACGAGCAGTACTTC
>TRBJ1-6|.|TRBV27|.
CASRRDETPDHSPLHF
TGTGCCAGCAGAAGGGACGAAACCCCGGACCATTCACCCCTCCACTTT
>TRBJ2-5|.|TRBV14|.
CASSQNRGGETQYF
TGTGCCAGCAGCCAAAACAGGGGGGGAGAGACCCAGTACTTC
>TRBJ1-5|.|TRBV4-1|TRBD1
CASSFNTGGDQPQHF
TGCGCCAGCAGCTTTAATACAGGGGGCGATCAGCCCCAGCATTTT
>TRBJ1-5|.|TRBV5-5|.
CASSFVGNSNQPQHF
TGTGCCAGCAGCTTCGTCGGAAATAGCAATCAGCCCCAGCATTTT
>TRBJ2-5|.|TRBV29-1|TRBD1
CSVAKGAGRETQYF
TGCAGCGTTGCTAAGGGGGCAGGTAGAGAGACCCAGTACTTC
>TRBJ1-4|.|TRBV7-8|TRBD1
CASSSKRDRREEKLFF
TGTGCCAGCAGCTCGAAGCGGGACAGAAGAGAGGAAAAACTGTTTTTT
>TRBJ2-3|.|TRBV7-3|.
CASSLTGTLDTQYF
TGTGCCAGCAGCTTAACCGGGACCCTGGATACGCAGTATTTT
>TRBJ1-5|once|TRBV7-8|.
CASSLRGQPQHF
TGTGCCAGCAGCCTTCGGGGTCAGCCCCAGCATTTT
>TRBJ2-4|once|TRBV28|.
CASSSAGIAKNIQYF
TGTGCCAGCAGTTCCGCCGGTATAGCCAAAAACATTCAGTACTTC
>TRBJ2-1|.|TRBV7-3|TRBD2
CASSPGLAGGNNEQFF
TGTGCCAGCAGTCCAGGACTAGCGGGAGGGAACAATGAGCAGTTCTTC
>TRBJ1-5|.|TRBV28|TRBD1
CASRNQGQLNQPQHF
TGTGCCAGCAGAAACCAGGGACAGCTCAATCAGCCCCAGCATTTT
>TRBJ1-1|once|TRBV27|.
CASIPDGGTEAFF
TGTGCCAGCATCCCGGACGGGGGAACTGAAGCTTTCTTT
>TRBJ2-1|.|TRBV4-2|TRBD2
CASSPSGSSIVAGPFSYNEQFF
TGTGCCAGCAGCCCCTCGGGGTCATCGATAGTAGCGGGACCCTTCTCCTACAATGAGCAGTTCTTC
>TRBJ1-1|.|TRBV30|.
CAWSVPYTEAFF
TGTGCCTGGAGTGTACCTTACACTGAAGCTTTCTTT
>TRBJ1-4|.|TRBV5-5|TRBD1
CASTTGGNEKLFF
TGTGCCAGCACCACAGGGGGGAATGAAAAACTGTTTTTT
>TRBJ2-7|.|TRBV4-1|TRBD1
CASSQVGQGFYEQYF
TGCGCCAGCAGCCAAGTGGGACAGGGGTTCTACGAGCAGTACTTC
>TRBJ1-3|.|TRBV30|.
CAWSVGQGNTIYF
TGTGCCTGGAGTGTCGGGCAGGGAAACACCATATATTTT
>TRBJ2-3|.|TRBV7-2|.
CASSLLRDTQYF
TGTGCCAGCAGCTTACTACGGGATACGCAGTATTTT
>TRBJ2-7|once|TRBV20-1|.
CSASRLFEQYF
TGCAGTGCTTCCAGGCTTTTTGAGCAGTACTTC
>TRBJ2-5|.|TRBV5-1|TRBD1
CASRSGTAKETQYF
TGCGCCAGCAGGTCGGGGACAGCGAAAGAGACCCAGTACTTC
>TRBJ2-1|.|TRBV9|TRBD2
CASSAREGLYNEQFF
TGTGCCAGCAGCGCCCGGGAGGGACTTTACAATGAGCAGTTCTTC
>TRBJ2-7|.|TRBV7-2|.
CASSPGAGNPSYEQYF
TGTGCCAGCAGTCCTGGTGCGGGGAACCCCTCCTACGAGCAGTACTTC
>TRBJ2-3|.|TRBV10-1|.
CASSERADTQYF
TGCGCCAGCAGTGAGAGAGCAGATACGCAGTATTTT
>TRBJ2-2|.|TRBV11-1|.
CASTYTNTGELFF
TGTGCCAGCACCTACACGAACACCGGGGAGCTGTTTTTT
>TRBJ2-7|once|TRBV19|.
CATAPEVSYEQYF
TGTGCCACGGCACCTGAAGTCTCCTACGAGCAGTACTTC
>TRBJ2-2|.|TRBV28|TRBD1
CASGYRGGPGELFF
TGTGCCAGTGGTTACAGGGGTGGACCCGGGGAGCTGTTTTTT
>TRBJ1-6|.|TRBV6-1|.
CASSSHNSPLHF
TGTGCCAGCAGTTCCCATAATTCACCCCTCCACTTT
>TRBJ1-1|.|TRBV7-9|.
CASSLEGGTEAFF
TGTGCCAGCAGCTTAGAGGGCGGCACTGAAGCTTTCTTT
>TRBJ1-4|.|TRBV10-3|.
CATRPSVSATNEKLFF
TGTGCCACCCGTCCGAGTGTGTCAGCAACTAATGAAAAACTGTTTTTT
>TRBJ2-4|.|TRBV7-9|.
CASSLARDSVAKNIQYF
TGTGCCAGCAGCTTAGCTAGGGATTCGGTAGCCAAAAACATTCAGTACTTC
>TRBJ1-3|.|TRBV4-1|.
CASSQDVNRVGNTIYF
TGCGCCAGCAGCCAAGATGTGAACAGGGTTGGAAACACCATATATTTT